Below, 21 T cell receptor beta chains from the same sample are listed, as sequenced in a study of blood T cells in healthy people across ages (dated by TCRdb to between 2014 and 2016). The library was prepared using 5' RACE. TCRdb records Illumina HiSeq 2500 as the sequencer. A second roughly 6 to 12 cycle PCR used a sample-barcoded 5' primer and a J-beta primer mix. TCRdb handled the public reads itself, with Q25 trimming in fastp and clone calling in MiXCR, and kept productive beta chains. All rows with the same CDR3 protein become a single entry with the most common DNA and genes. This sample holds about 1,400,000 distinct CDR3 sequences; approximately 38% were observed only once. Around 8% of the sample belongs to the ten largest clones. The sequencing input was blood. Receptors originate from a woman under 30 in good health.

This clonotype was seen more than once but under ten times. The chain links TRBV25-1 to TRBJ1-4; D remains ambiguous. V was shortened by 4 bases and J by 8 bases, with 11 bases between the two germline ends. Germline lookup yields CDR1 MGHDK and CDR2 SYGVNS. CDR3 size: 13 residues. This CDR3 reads CASSGRSDEKLFF. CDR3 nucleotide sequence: TGTGCCAGCAGTGGACGGTCGGACGAAAAACTGTTTTTT.

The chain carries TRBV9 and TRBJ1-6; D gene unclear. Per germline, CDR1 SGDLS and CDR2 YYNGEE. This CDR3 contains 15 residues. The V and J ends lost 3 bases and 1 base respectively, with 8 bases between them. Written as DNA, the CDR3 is TGTGCCAGCAGCGCCGTGGAGTCCTATAATTCACCCCTCCACTTT. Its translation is CASSAVESYNSPLHF.

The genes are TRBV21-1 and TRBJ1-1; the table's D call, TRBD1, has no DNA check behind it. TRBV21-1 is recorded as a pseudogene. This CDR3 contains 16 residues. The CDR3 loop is CASSKGTGGLETEAFF. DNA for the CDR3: TGTGCCAGCAGCAAGGGGACAGGGGGCCTGGAAACTGAAGCTTTCTTT.

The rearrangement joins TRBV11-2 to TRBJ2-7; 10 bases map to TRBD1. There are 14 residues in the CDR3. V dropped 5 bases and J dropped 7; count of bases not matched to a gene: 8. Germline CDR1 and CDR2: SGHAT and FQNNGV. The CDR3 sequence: CASSPGQGVWEQYF. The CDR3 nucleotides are TGTGCCAGCAGCCCCGGACAGGGGGTATGGGAGCAGTACTTC.

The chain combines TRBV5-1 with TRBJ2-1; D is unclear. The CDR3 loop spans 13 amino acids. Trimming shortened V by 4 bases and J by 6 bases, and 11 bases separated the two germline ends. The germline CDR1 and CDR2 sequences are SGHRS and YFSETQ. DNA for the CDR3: TGCGCCAGCAGCCTCTCAATATCCAATGAGCAGTTCTTC. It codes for CASSLSISNEQFF.

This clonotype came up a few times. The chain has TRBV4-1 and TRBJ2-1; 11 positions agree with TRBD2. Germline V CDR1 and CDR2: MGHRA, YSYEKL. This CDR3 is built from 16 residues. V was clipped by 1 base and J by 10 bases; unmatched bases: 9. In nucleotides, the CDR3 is TGCGCCAGCAGCCAAGGTAGCGGGGGGGGCCCCGCAGAGCAGTTCTTC. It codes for CASSQGSGGGPAEQFF.

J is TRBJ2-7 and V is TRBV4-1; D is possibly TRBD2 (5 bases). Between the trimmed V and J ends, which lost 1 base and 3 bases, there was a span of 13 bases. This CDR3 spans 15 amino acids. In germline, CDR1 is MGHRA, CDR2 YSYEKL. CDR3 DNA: TGCGCCAGCAGCCAAGTGTCTAACGGGGACTACGAGCAGTACTTC. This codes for CASSQVSNGDYEQYF.

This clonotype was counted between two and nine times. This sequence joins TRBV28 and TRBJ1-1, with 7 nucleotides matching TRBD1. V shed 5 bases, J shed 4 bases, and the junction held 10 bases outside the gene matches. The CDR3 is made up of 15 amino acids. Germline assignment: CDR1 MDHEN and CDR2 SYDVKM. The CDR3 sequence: CASSLGGGASTEAFF. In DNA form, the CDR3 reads TGTGCCAGCAGTCTCGGAGGGGGCGCGAGCACTGAAGCTTTCTTT.

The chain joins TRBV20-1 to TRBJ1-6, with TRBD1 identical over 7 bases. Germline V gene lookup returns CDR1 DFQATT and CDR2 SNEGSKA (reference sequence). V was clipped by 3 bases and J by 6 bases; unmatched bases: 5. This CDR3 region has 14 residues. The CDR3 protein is CSASAGQFNSPLHF. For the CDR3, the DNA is TGCAGTGCTAGCGCGGGACAGTTTAATTCACCCCTCCACTTT.

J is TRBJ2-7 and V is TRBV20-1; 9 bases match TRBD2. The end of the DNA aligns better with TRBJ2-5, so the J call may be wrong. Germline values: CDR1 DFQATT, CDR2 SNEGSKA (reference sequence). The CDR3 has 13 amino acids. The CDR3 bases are TGCAGTGCTAGAGGGACTAGCGTTGGGACCCAGTACTTC. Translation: CSARGTSVGTQYF.

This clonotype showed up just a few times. The CDR3 loop reads CASSSAGNTEAFF. In nucleotides, the CDR3 is TGTGCCAGCAGTTCCGCGGGGAACACTGAAGCTTTCTTT. The chain recombines TRBV12-3 or TRBV12-4 with TRBJ1-1; D gene unclear. The CDR3 is made up of 13 amino acids. Trimming removed 4 bases at V and 1 base at J, with 7 bases between.

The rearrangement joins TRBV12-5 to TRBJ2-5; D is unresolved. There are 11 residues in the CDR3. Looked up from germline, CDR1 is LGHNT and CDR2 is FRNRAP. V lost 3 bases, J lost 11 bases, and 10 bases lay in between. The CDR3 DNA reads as TGTGCTAGTGGTTTATACAATGAGCAGTACTTC. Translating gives CASGLYNEQYF. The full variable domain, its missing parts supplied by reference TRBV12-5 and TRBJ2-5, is DARVTQTPRHKVTEMGQEVTMRCQPILGHNTVFWYRQTMMQGLELLAYFRNRAPLDDSGMPKDRFSAEMPDATLATLKIQPSEPRDSAVYFCASGLYNEQYFGPGTRLLVL.

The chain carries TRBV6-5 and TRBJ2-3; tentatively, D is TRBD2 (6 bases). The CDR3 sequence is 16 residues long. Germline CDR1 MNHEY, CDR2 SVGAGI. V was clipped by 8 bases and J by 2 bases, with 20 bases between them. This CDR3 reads CASRRAWLATTDTQYF. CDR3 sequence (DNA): TGTGCCAGCCGTCGGGCCTGGCTAGCGACCACAGATACGCAGTATTTT.

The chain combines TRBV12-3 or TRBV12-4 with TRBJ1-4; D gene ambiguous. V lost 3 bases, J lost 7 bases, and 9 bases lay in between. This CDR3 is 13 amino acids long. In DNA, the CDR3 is TGTGCCAGCAGTTTCAATAGAGGTGAAAAACTGTTTTTT. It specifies CASSFNRGEKLFF.

CDR3 protein: CASSLRGSTMKTQYF. DNA for the CDR3: TGTGCCAGCAGCCTCAGGGGCAGCACAATGAAGACCCAGTACTTC. The V and J genes are TRBV3-1 and TRBJ2-5, with a tentative D call TRBD1 (6 bases). The V gene's germline CDR1 is LGHDT and CDR2 YNNKEL (reference sequence). This CDR3 is 15 amino acids long. V dropped 4 bases and J dropped 6 bases, with 18 bases sitting between them.

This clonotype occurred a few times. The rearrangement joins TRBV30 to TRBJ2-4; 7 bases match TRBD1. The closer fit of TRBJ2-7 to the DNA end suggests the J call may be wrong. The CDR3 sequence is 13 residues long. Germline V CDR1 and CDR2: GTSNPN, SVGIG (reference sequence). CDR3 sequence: CAWSHDRAYEQYF. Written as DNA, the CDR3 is TGTGCCTGGAGCCATGACAGGGCCTACGAGCAGTACTTC.

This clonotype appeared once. CDR3 region: CSALLGQGANEQYF. The CDR3 bases are TGCAGTGCCCTCCTTGGACAGGGGGCGAATGAGCAGTACTTC. This chain joins TRBV20-1 and TRBJ2-5; 11 nucleotides match TRBD1. Germline V lookup: CDR1 DFQATT, CDR2 SNEGSKA (reference sequence). This CDR3 comprises 14 residues. The ends lost 6 bases at V and 11 bases at J; junction bases unmatched: 14.

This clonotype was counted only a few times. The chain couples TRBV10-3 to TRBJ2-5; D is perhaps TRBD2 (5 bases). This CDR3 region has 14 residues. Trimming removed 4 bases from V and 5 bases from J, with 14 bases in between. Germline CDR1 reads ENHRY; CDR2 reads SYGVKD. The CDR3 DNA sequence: TGTGCCATCAGTGGCGGGTCGTCGAAGGAGACCCAGTACTTC. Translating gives CAISGGSSKETQYF.

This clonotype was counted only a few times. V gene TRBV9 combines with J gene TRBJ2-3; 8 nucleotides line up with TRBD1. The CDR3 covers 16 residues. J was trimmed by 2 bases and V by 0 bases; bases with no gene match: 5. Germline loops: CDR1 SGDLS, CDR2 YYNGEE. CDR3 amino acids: CASSVGQGPVTDTQYF. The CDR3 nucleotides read TGTGCCAGCAGCGTAGGACAGGGGCCTGTCACAGATACGCAGTATTTT. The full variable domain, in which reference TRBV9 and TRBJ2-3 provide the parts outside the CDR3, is DSGVTQTPKHLITATGQRVTLRCSPRSGDLSVYWYQQSLDQGLQFLIQYYNGEERAKGNILERFSAQQFPDLHSELNLSSLELGDSALYFCASSVGQGPVTDTQYFGPGTRLTVL.

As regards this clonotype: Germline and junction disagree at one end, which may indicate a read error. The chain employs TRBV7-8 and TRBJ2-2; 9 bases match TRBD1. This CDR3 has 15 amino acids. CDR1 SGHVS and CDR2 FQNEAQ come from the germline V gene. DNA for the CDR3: TGTGACAGCAGCCTTGGGACAGGGTGGACCGGGGAGCTGTTTTTT. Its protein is CDSSLGTGWTGELFF.

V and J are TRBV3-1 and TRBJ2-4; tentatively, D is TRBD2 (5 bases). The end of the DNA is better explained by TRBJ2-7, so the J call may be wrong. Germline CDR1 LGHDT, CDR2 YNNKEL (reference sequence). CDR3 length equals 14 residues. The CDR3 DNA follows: TGTGCCAGCAGCCAAGGAGCGGCTGCTCGCGAGCAGTACTTC. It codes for CASSQGAAAREQYF.